These T cell receptor beta chains were read from a single sample in a study of blood T cell repertoires in COVID-19. Sequencing was performed with immunoSEQ multiplex PCR; in TCRdb, only in-frame clones are kept and a portion is missing. Among 140,000 or so clones listed, more than 75% were seen once. The sample consisted of peripheral blood. The receptors come from a human donor in a cohort sampled during active COVID-19. Each CDR3 is given with its conserved first and last residue. D genes are given only for firm matches. Some rows have no size entry. The others give once, few or many, or a class for an expanded clone.

v_call	j_call	clone_size	d_call	cdr3_nt	cdr3_aa
TRBV11-3	TRBJ1-1	.	.	TGTGCCAGCAGCTTAGATGGGCAGAACACTGAAGCTTTCTTT	CASSLDGQNTEAFF
TRBV27	TRBJ2-1	.	TRBD2	TGTGCCAGCAGCCTCGGACTAGCGGGGACTTACAATAAGCAGTTCTTC	CASSLGLAGTYNKQFF
TRBV19	TRBJ1-1	.	TRBD1	TGTGCCAGTAGCAGGGACAGGGAACGCGTTGAAGCTTTCTTT	CASSRDRERVEAFF
TRBV11-3	TRBJ2-1	.	.	TGTGCCAGCAGCTATTCCACAGGGTACAAGCAGTTCTTC	CASSYSTGYKQFF
TRBV4-2	TRBJ1-4	once	TRBD1	TGTGCCAGCAGTCAAAGGGGGCAGGACGAAAAACTGTTTTTT	CASSQRGQDEKLFF
TRBV5-1	TRBJ2-3	.	TRBD2	TGCGCCAGCAGTCGTACTAGCGGGGGCCTCACAGATACGCAGTATTTT	CASSRTSGGLTDTQYF
TRBV4-1	TRBJ1-1	.	.	TGCGCCAGCAGCCAAGATACCCAGGGCCTGTTGAACACTGAAGCTTTCTTT	CASSQDTQGLLNTEAFF
TRBV29-1	TRBJ1-1	.	TRBD1	TGCAGCGCTGGACCTCGGGACAGTAGCACTGAAGCTTTCTTT	CSAGPRDSSTEAFF
TRBV5-1	TRBJ1-1	.	TRBD1	TGCGCCAGCAGCTTTAACAGGGGGGGTAGCACTGAAGCTTTCTTT	CASSFNRGGSTEAFF
TRBV5-4	TRBJ2-1	.	TRBD2	TGTGCCAGCAGCTCCTTCGGCGCGGGAGACGGGCATGAGCAGTTCTTC	CASSSFGAGDGHEQFF
TRBV9	TRBJ2-1	.	TRBD2	TGTGCCAGCAGCGCCCCGACTAGCGGGGGGCACCTAAGGAATGAGCAGTTCTTC	CASSAPTSGGHLRNEQFF
TRBV5-1	TRBJ1-1	.	.	TGCGCCAGCAGCCCCTTTACAGGGATGGTGACTGAAGCTTTCTTT	CASSPFTGMVTEAFF
TRBV19	TRBJ1-3	.	.	TGTGCCAGTAGGGACCAAGGACGGGGAGCCTCTGGAAACACCATATATTTT	CASRDQGRGASGNTIYF
TRBV4-2	TRBJ2-1	.	TRBD1	TGTGCCAGCAGCCCGTTCGGGACAGCAGATGGGGATGAGCAGTTCTTC	CASSPFGTADGDEQFF
TRBV9	TRBJ1-6	once	.	TGTGCCAGCAGCGACCCCTCCGCGGGGGCGAATTCACCCCTCCACTTT	CASSDPSAGANSPLHF
TRBV6-5	TRBJ2-2	.	.	TGTGCCAGCAACCCTAACAGGCTCTCAAGGGAGCTGTTTTTT	CASNPNRLSRELFF
TRBV9	TRBJ2-3	.	.	TGTGCCAGCAGCGAGGGGGTGGGCACAGATACGCAGTATTTT	CASSEGVGTDTQYF
TRBV24-1	TRBJ2-5	.	.	TGTGCCACCAGTGATACGAGAGAGACCCAGTACTTC	CATSDTRETQYF
TRBV7-9	TRBJ2-5	.	.	TGTGCCAGCAGCTTAGCAGGTAGCAAGACCCAGTACTTC	CASSLAGSKTQYF
TRBV3-1/TRBV3-2	TRBJ1-2	.	.	TGTGCCAGCAGCCGTCTACAGGGTGGAGATGGCTACACCTTC	CASSRLQGGDGYTF
TRBV7-3	TRBJ2-6	.	.	TGTGCCAGCAGCCCAGCGCCGGGGTTAGGGGCCAACGTCCTGACTTTC	CASSPAPGLGANVLTF
TRBV29-1	TRBJ1-1	.	TRBD1	TGCAGCGCGGGACAGACCCAAGAGGCTTTCTTT	CSAGQTQEAFF
TRBV2	TRBJ1-6	.	.	TGTGCCAGTTACAGGGACTATAATTCACCCCTCCACTTT	CASYRDYNSPLHF
TRBV14	TRBJ2-3	.	TRBD1	TGTGCCAGCAGCCGGACAGGCAGAACAGATACGCAGTATTTT	CASSRTGRTDTQYF
TRBV12-5	TRBJ1-5	.	.	TGTGCTAGTGGCATGGGGGGGGCCCAGCCCCAGCATTTT	CASGMGGAQPQHF
TRBV3-1/TRBV3-2	TRBJ1-3	.	.	TGTGCCAGCAGCCAATTATCGGGTTCCGGAGGAAACACCATATATTTT	CASSQLSGSGGNTIYF
TRBV4-1	TRBJ2-5	.	TRBD2	TGCGCCAGCAGCGCAAGACTAGCGGGAGGGCCGGGACAAGAGACCCAGTACTTC	CASSARLAGGPGQETQYF
TRBV6-1	TRBJ1-2	.	.	TGTGCCAGCAGTGAAGCTGGGGGGTATGGCTACACCTTC	CASSEAGGYGYTF
TRBV28	TRBJ1-3	few	TRBD1	TGTGCCAGCAGGTTAGACAGGGGGAATGGAAACACCATATATTTT	CASRLDRGNGNTIYF
TRBV27	TRBJ2-2	.	.	TGTGCCAGCAGTACCCTCAGCGGGCAAAACACCGGGGAGCTGTTTTTT	CASSTLSGQNTGELFF
TRBV2	TRBJ1-1	.	TRBD1	TGTGCCAGGACAGGGGATATGAACACTGAAGCTTTCTTT	CARTGDMNTEAFF
TRBV3-1/TRBV3-2	TRBJ2-1	.	.	TGTGCCAGCAGCCCCGGGACTGAATATCACAATGAGCAGTTCTTC	CASSPGTEYHNEQFF
TRBV9	TRBJ1-1	.	.	TGTGCCAGCAGCGTAGATACCGCGTCAGAAGCTTTCTTT	CASSVDTASEAFF
TRBV11-2	TRBJ2-5	.	TRBD1	TGTGCCAGCTCCCAGGGGACAGCGTACCAAGAGACCCAGTACTTC	CASSQGTAYQETQYF
TRBV5-6	TRBJ2-1	once	TRBD2	TGTGCCAGCAGCATTAGCGGGAGGGTGAACAATGAGCAGTTCTTC	CASSISGRVNNEQFF